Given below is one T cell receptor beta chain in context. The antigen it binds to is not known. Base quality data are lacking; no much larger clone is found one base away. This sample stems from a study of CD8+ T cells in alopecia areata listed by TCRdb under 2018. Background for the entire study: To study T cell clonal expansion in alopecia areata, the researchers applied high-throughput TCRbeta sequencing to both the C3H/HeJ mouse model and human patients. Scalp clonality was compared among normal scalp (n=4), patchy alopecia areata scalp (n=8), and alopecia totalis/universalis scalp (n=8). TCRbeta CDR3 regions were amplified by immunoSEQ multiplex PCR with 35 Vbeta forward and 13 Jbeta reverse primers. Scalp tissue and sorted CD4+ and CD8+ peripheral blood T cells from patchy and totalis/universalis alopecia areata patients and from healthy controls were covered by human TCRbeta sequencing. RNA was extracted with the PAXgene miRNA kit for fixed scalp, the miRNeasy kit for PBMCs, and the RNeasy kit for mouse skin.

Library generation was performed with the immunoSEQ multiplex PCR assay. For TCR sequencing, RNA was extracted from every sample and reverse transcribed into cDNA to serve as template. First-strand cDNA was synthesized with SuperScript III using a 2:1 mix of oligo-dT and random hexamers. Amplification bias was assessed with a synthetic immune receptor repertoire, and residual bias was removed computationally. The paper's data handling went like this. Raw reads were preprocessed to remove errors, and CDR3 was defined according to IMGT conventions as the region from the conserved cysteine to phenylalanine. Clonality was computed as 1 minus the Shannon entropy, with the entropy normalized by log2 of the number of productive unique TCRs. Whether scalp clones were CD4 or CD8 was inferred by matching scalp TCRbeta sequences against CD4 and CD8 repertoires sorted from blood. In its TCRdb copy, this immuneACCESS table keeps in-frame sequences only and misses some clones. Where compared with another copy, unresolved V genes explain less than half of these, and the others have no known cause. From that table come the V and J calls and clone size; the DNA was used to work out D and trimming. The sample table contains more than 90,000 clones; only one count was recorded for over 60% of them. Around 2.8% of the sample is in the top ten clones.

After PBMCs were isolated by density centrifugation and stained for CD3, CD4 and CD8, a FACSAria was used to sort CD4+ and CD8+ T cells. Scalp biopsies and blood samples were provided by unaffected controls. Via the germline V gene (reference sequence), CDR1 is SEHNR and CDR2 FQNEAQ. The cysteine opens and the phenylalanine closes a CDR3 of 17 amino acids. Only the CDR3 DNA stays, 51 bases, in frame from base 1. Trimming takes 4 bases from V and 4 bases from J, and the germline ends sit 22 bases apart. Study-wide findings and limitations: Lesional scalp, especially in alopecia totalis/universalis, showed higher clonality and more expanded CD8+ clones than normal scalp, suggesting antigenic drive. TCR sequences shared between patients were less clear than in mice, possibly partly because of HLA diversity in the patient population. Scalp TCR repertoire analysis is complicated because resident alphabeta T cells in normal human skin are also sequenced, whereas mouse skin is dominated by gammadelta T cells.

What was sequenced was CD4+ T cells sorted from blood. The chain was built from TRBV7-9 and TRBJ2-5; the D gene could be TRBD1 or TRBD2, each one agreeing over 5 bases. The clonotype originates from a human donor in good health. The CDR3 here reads CASSSTERGLNTETQYF. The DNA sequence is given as TGTGCCAGCAGCTCCACTGAGAGGGGCCTCAACACAGAGACCCAGTACTTC.